This T cell receptor (beta chain) appears in the sequencing data of a study of blood T cell repertoires in COVID-19. Across the study: Specimens from acute and convalescent COVID-19 originated in the United States, Italy and Spain. PBMCs, B-cell-depleted T cells, or T cells provided the cDNA or gDNA that made up the material.

Authors' methods: Amplification from reference gene primers served as the basis for estimated nucleated cell counts. Assay: immunoSEQ multiplex PCR; the TCRdb copy retains only in-frame clones and omits some. Clone size and V and J calls were adopted from that table, with D and trimming inferred from the DNA. The sample includes around 200,000 clones, 88% seen only once; the top ten take roughly 0.7%. V was clipped by 4 bases and J by 9 bases, with 25 bases between them. Germline lookup yields CDR1 SGHRS and CDR2 YFSETQ. The CDR3 is made up of 16 amino acids. The chain recombines TRBV5-1 with TRBJ2-5; the D gene is possibly TRBD1 (6 bases). This receptor was taken from a man between 40 and 49 years old with acute or convalescent COVID-19. Sequencing was carried out using peripheral blood. In DNA, the CDR3 is TGCGCCAGCAGCCCTCGCGGGCCCCACAGGGAAGGGGCCCAGTACTTC. It is translated as CASSPRGPHREGAQYF. Full variable domain (rest looked up from reference TRBV5-1 and TRBJ2-5): KAGVTQTPRYLIKTRGQQVTLSCSPISGHRSVSWYQQTPGQGLQFLFEYFSETQRNKGNFPGRFSGRQFSNSRSEMNVSTLELGDSALYLCASSPRGPHREGAQYFGPGTRLLVL.